The clone carrying this T cell receptor (beta chain) has at least ten counts. TCRdb reprocessed the RT-PCR reads via MiXCR and lists one record per CDR3 protein. Of 550,000 to 750,000 distinct CDR3 sequences listed, over 12% are singletons. Germline CDR1 reads DFQATT; CDR2 reads SNEGSKA (reference sequence). Trimming took off 1 base at V and 10 bases at J, with 20 bases between the two ends. The CDR3 spans 16 residues. The sample consisted of memory CD4+ T cells from blood. This sequence was found in a female donor in good health, serving as a healthy control. The V and J genes are TRBV20-1 and TRBJ1-6; D possibly corresponds to TRBD1 (5 bases). The CDR3 loop is CSARGGILSVGSPLHF. In nucleotides, the CDR3 is TGCAGTGCTAGAGGGGGGATCCTCAGTGTGGGATCACCCCTCCACTTT.